Each of the 5 T cell receptor beta chains below was sequenced from the same sample in a study of T cells in Graves' hyperthyroidism and ophthalmopathy. RNA transcripts were the template for amplifying TCR beta CDR3 regions. HTBI primers were employed in a first-round RT-PCR of the TCR CDR3. TCRdb re-analysed the multiplex PCR reads in MiXCR, keeping a single row per CDR3 protein. This sample yields 370,000 or so distinct CDR3 sequences, of which roughly 13% are seen a single time; roughly 20% belongs to the top ten. The sequenced material came from blood. The source of these receptors is a man younger than 45 with Graves' hyperthyroidism that later progressed to Graves' ophthalmopathy.

This clonotype was counted only a few times. V and J are TRBV13 and TRBJ1-3; TRBD1 matches 8 bases. V gave up 3 bases and J gave up 6 bases; unmatched junction bases: 7. Germline V gives CDR1 PRHDT, CDR2 FYEKMQ (reference sequence). The CDR3 consists of 15 residues. The CDR3 sequence: CASSFPTGAVNTIYF. The CDR3 DNA reads as TGTGCCAGCAGCTTTCCGACAGGGGCAGTAAACACCATATATTTT. The full variable domain, its missing parts supplied by reference TRBV13 and TRBJ1-3, is AAGVIQSPRHLIKEKRETATLKCYPIPRHDTVYWYQQGPGQDPQFLISFYEKMQSDKGSIPDRFSAQQFSDYHSELNMSSLELGDSALYFCASSFPTGAVNTIYFGEGSWLTVV.

This clonotype has a handful of counts. This sequence joins TRBV6-1 and TRBJ2-3; 15 bases match TRBD2. The CDR3 is made up of 13 amino acids. With V trimmed by 8 bases and J by 10 bases, 4 bases remained unmatched. CDR1 and CDR2 from the germline V gene are MNHNS and SASEGT. The CDR3 here is CASRGTSGGPQYF. CDR3 sequence (DNA): TGTGCCAGCCGTGGGACTAGCGGGGGGCCGCAGTATTTT.

In its sample, this clonotype was seen a few times. This chain uses TRBV20-1 with TRBJ1-6; TRBD1 might be the D (5 bases). The V gene lost 1 base and the J gene lost 2 bases, with 15 bases spanning the gap. The CDR3 totals 17 residues. Germline V CDR1 and CDR2: DFQATT, SNEGSKA (reference sequence). The CDR3 spells CSARVGARRPYNSPLHF. CDR3 bases: TGCAGTGCTAGAGTAGGGGCCCGACGCCCCTATAATTCACCCCTCCACTTT.

At least ten counts were recorded for this clonotype. The genes are TRBV28 and TRBJ2-2, with D unresolved. The germline CDR1 and CDR2 sequences are MDHEN and SYDVKM. Trimming left V 5 bases short and J 4 bases short, with 11 bases between. The CDR3 totals 14 residues. The CDR3 DNA reads as TGTGCCAGCAGTCTCTGGTCCACCACCGGGGAGCTGTTTTTT. Its translation is CASSLWSTTGELFF.

This chain connects TRBV4-1 to TRBJ2-2; tentatively, D is TRBD1 (5 bases). CDR1 MGHRA and CDR2 YSYEKL come from the germline V gene. V was pared by 6 bases and J by 6 bases, with 14 bases between. This CDR3 region has 14 residues. The CDR3 is CASRGVLVPGELFF. In DNA form, the CDR3 reads TGCGCCAGCAGAGGGGTCTTAGTCCCCGGGGAGCTGTTTTTT.